This TCR beta chain stems from a study of CD4 T cells in relation to SARS-CoV-2 and coronaviruses. This clone was found once. Produced via immunoSEQ multiplex PCR; TCRdb's table is partial and in-frame only. Of about 68,000 clones in the sample, more than 80% are singletons; the top ten hold 0.23%. Per germline, CDR1 PRHDT and CDR2 FYEKMQ (reference sequence). CDR3 length: 16 amino acids. V shed 4 bases and J 6 bases; nucleotides not matched to a gene: 5. Before the COVID-19 pandemic, during about 2011-2019, CD4+ T cells were taken from unexposed donors. The chain employs TRBV13 and TRBJ2-3; 15 bases are a match to TRBD2. The sequenced sample consisted of naive CD4+ T cells from PBMCs. Subset denoted: naive CD4+ T cells isolated by negative enrichment. This receptor was taken from a human donor in good health. The CDR3 here is CASSSLGLAGGDTQYF. CDR3 sequence (DNA): TGTGCCAGCAGCTCGCTCGGACTAGCGGGGGGGGATACGCAGTATTTT.